This T cell receptor (beta chain) is from a study of cytomegalovirus exposure and HLA in healthy donors. Profiled with immunoSEQ multiplex PCR; TCRdb holds only in-frame clones, not every one. The sample gives more than 250,000 clones, around 91% of which show up once; around 3.1% is in the top ten. Remarks on this clone: Its antigen remains unknown.

Overall study findings and caveats: Usually a TCR sequence was rare, but some public TCRs were found in many donors. Cytomegalovirus status was reportedly diagnosed by the classifier with high sensitivity and specificity.

The sequence was obtained from a woman between 25 and 40 years old in good health and CMV-seronegative. The sequenced material came from PBMCs.

The CDR3: CASSSTGGDNQPQHF. CDR3 sequence (DNA): TGTGCCAGCAGTTCGACAGGGGGTGACAATCAGCCCCAGCATTTT. This chain uses TRBV7-9 with TRBJ1-5; 9 bases fit TRBD1. The CDR3 is made up of 15 amino acids. V shed 6 bases, J shed 3 bases, and the junction held 6 bases outside the gene matches. Germline V CDR1 and CDR2: SEHNR, FQNEAQ (reference sequence).